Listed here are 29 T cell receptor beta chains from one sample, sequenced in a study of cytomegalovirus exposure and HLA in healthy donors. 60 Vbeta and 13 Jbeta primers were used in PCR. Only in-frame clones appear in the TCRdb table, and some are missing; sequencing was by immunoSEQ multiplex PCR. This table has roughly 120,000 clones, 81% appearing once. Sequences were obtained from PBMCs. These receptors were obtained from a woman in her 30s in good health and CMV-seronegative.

CDR3 nucleotide sequence: TGTGCCAGCAGTCCTCGGGGGACAGGGGGCACTGAAGCTTTCTTT. Its translation is CASSPRGTGGTEAFF. The chain employs TRBV2 and TRBJ1-1, with 11 bases lining up with TRBD1. V trimming: 5 bases; J trimming: 4 bases; junction bases outside the gene matches: 6. CDR1 SNHLY and CDR2 FYNNEI come from the germline V gene. This CDR3 is built from 15 residues.

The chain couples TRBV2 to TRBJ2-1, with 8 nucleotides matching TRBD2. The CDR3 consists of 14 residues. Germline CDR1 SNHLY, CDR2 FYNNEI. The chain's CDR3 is CGIRQRGQNNEQFF. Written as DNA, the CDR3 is TGTGGAATAAGGCAGCGGGGGCAAAACAATGAGCAGTTCTTC.

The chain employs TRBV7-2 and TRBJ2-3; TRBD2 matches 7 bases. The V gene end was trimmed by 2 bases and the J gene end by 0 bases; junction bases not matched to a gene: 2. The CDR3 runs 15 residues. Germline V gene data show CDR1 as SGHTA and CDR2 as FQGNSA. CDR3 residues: CASSLRRGSTDTQYF. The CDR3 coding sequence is TGTGCCAGCAGCTTAAGGCGGGGGAGCACAGATACGCAGTATTTT.

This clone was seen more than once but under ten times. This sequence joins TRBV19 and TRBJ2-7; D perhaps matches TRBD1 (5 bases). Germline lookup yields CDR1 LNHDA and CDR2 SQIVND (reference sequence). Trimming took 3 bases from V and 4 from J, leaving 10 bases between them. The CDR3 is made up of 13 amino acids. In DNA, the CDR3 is TGTGCCAGTAGTATCAGGGCTGGGTACGAGCAGTACTTC. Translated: CASSIRAGYEQYF.

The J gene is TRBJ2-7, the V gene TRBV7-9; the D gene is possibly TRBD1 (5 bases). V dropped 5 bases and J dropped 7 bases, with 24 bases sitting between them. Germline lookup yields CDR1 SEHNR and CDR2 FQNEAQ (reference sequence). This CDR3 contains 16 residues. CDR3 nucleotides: TGTGCCAGCAGCCTCCCTTTAGGGGCCCGATCACGAGAGCAGTACTTC. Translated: CASSLPLGARSREQYF. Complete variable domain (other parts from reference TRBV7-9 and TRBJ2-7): DTGVSQNPRHKITKRGQNVTFRCDPISEHNRLYWYRQTLGQGPEFLTYFQNEAQLEKSRLLSDRFSAERPKGSFSTLEIQRTEQGDSAMYLCASSLPLGARSREQYFGPGTRLTVT.

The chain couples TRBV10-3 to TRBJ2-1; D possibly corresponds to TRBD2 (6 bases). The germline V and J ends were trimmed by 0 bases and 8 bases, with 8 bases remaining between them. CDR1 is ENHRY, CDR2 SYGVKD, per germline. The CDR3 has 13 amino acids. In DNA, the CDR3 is TGTGCCATCAGTGAGTCAGGAGGGCATGAGCAGTTCTTC. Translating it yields CAISESGGHEQFF.

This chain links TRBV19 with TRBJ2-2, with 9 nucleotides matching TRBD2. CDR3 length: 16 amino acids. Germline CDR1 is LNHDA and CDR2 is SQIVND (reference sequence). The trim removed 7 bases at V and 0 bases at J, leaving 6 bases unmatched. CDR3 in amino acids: CASTRTSASNTGELFF. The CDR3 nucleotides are TGTGCCAGTACCAGGACTAGCGCCTCGAACACCGGGGAGCTGTTTTTT. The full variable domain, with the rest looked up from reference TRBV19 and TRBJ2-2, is DGGITQSPKYLFRKEGQNVTLSCEQNLNHDAMYWYRQDPGQGLRLIYYSQIVNDFQKGDIAEGYSVSREKKESFPLTVTSAQKNPTAFYLCASTRTSASNTGELFFGEGSRLTVL.

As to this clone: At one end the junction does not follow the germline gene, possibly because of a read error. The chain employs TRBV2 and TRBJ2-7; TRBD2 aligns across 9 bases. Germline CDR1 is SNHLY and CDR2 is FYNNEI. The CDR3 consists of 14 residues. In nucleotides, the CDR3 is TGTGCCAGCAGTGTAAAAACGCTAGCGGGGCTGGGAGGCTTC. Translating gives CASSVKTLAGLGGF.

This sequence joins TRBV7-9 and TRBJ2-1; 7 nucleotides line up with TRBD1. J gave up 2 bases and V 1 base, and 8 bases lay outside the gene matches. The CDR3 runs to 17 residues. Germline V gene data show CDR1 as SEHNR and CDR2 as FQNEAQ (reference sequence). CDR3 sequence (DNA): TGTGCCAGCAGCTTAGTTAGGGGGCTAGCTGCCTACAATGAGCAGTTCTTC. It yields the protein CASSLVRGLAAYNEQFF.

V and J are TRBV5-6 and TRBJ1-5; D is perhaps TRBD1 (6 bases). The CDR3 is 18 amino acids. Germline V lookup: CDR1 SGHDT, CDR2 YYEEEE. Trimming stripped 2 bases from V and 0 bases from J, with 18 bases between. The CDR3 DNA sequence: TGTGCCAGCAGCTTCACGGCGGGGGGGGGCTATAGCAATCAGCCCCAGCATTTT. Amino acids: CASSFTAGGGYSNQPQHF.

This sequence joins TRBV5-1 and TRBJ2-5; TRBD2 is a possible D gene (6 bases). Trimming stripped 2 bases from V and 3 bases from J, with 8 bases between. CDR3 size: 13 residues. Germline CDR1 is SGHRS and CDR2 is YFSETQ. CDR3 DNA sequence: TGCGCCAGCAGCTTCGGGGGAGAAGAGACCCAGTACTTC. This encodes CASSFGGEETQYF.

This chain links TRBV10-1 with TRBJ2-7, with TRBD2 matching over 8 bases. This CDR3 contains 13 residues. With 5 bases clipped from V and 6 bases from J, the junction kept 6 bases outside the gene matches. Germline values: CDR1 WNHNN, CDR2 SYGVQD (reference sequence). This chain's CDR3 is CASSPAGVGEQYF. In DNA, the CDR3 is TGCGCCAGCAGTCCAGCGGGAGTTGGCGAGCAGTACTTC.

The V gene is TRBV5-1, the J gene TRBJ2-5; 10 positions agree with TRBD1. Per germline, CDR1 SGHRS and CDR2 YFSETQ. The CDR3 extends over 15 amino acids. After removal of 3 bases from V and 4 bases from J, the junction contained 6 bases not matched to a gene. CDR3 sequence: CASSWGQGLGETQYF. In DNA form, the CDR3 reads TGCGCCAGCAGCTGGGGACAGGGGTTGGGAGAGACCCAGTACTTC.

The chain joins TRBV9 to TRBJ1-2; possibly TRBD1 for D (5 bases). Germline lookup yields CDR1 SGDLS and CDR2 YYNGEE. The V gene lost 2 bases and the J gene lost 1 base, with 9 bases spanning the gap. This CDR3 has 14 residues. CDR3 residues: CASSVGGGNYGYTF. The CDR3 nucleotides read TGTGCCAGCAGCGTGGGGGGGGGTAACTATGGCTACACCTTC.

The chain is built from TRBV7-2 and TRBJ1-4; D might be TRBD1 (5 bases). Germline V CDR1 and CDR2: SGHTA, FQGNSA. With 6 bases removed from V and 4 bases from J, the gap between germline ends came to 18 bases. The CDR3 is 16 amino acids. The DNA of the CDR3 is TGTGCCAGCAGTTATAACGCGGGGCGTAATAATGAAAAACTGTTTTTT. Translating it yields CASSYNAGRNNEKLFF.

CDR3 in DNA: TGTGCCAGCAGCCAAAGCCTCCTACTCGAAACAGACAATGAGCAGTTCTTC. Translated: CASSQSLLLETDNEQFF. The chain combines TRBV2 with TRBJ2-1; D gene ambiguous. This CDR3 region has 17 residues. Trimming left V 6 bases short and J 5 bases short, with 23 bases between. Germline CDR1 SNHLY, CDR2 FYNNEI.

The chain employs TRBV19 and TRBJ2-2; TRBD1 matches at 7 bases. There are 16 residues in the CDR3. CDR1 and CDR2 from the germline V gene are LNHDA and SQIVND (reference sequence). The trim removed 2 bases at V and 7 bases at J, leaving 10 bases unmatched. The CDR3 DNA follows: TGTGCCAGTAGTATAAGAGGCAGGGGGAATGTCGGGGAGCTGTTTTTT. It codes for CASSIRGRGNVGELFF.

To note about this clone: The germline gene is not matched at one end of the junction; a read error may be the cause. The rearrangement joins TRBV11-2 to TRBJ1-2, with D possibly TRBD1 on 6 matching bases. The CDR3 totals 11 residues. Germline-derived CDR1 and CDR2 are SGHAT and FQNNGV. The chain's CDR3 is CASSRGQRTSF. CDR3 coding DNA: TGTGCCAGCAGCCGTGGACAGCGGACGTCCTTC.

The CDR3 region is CASSPGTAYGYTF. The DNA of the CDR3 is TGTGCCAGCTCCCCCGGGACAGCTTATGGCTACACCTTC. The V gene is TRBV18, the J gene TRBJ1-2, with TRBD1 matching 7 bases. J gave up 5 bases and V 6 bases, and 6 bases lay outside the gene matches. The CDR3 length is 13 residues. Germline V gives CDR1 KGHSH, CDR2 LQKENI.

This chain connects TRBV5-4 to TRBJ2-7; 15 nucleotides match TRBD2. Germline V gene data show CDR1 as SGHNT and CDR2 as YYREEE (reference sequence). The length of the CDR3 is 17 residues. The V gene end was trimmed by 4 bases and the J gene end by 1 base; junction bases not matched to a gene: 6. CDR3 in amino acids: CASSKGLAGGMSYEQYF. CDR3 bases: TGTGCCAGCAGCAAAGGACTAGCGGGAGGGATGTCCTACGAGCAGTACTTC.

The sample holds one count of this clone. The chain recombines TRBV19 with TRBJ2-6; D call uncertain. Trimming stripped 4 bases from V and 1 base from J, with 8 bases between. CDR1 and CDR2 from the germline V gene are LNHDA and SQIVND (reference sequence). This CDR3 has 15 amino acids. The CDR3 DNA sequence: TGTGCCAGTAGTAGAGGTCGATCTGGGGCCAACGTCCTGACTTTC. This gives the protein CASSRGRSGANVLTF.

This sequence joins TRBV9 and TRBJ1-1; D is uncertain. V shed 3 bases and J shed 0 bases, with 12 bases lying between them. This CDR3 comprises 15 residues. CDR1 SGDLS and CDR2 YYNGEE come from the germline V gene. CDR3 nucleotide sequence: TGTGCCAGCAGCGCCTGGTGGGAGGTGAACACTGAAGCTTTCTTT. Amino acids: CASSAWWEVNTEAFF. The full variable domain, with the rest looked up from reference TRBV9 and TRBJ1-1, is DSGVTQTPKHLITATGQRVTLRCSPRSGDLSVYWYQQSLDQGLQFLIQYYNGEERAKGNILERFSAQQFPDLHSELNLSSLELGDSALYFCASSAWWEVNTEAFFGQGTRLTVV.

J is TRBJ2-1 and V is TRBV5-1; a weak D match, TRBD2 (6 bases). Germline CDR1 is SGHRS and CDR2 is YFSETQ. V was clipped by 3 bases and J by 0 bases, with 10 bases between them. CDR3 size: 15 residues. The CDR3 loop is CASSSSGFSYNEQFF. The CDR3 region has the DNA TGCGCCAGCAGCTCAAGCGGGTTCTCCTACAATGAGCAGTTCTTC.

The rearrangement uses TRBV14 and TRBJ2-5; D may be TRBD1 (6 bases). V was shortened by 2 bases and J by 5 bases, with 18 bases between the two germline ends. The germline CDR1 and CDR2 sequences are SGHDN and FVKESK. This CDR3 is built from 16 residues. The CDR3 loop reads CASSQITGRGMETQYF. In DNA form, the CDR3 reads TGTGCCAGCAGCCAAATAACGGGCAGGGGTATGGAGACCCAGTACTTC. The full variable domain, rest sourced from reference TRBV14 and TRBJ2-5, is EAGVTQFPSHSVIEKGQTVTLRCDPISGHDNLYWYRRVMGKEIKFLLHFVKESKQDESGMPNNRFLAERTGGTYSTLKVQPAELEDSGVYFCASSQITGRGMETQYFGPGTRLLVL.

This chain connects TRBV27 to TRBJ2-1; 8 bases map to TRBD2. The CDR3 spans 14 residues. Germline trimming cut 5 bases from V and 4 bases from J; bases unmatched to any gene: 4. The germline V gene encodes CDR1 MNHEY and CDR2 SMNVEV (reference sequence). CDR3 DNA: TGTGCCAGCAGTCCAGCGGGAGCTTACAATGAGCAGTTCTTC. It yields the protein CASSPAGAYNEQFF.

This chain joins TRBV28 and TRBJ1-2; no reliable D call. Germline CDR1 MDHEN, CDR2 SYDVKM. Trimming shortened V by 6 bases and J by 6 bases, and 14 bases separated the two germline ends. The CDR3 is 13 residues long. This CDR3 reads CASSLLHADGYTF. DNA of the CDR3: TGTGCCAGCAGCCTTTTACACGCGGATGGCTACACCTTC.

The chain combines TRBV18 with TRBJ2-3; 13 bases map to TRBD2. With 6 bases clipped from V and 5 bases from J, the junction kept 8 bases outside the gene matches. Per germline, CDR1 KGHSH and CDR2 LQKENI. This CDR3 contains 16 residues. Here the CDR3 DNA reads TGTGCCAGCTCGCAGGGGACTAGCGGGACAGGAGATACGCAGTATTTT. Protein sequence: CASSQGTSGTGDTQYF. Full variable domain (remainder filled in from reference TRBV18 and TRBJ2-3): NAGVMQNPRHLVRRRGQEARLRCSPMKGHSHVYWYRQLPEEGLKFMVYLQKENIIDESGMPKERFSAEFPKEGPSILRIQQVVRGDSAAYFCASSQGTSGTGDTQYFGPGTRLTVL.

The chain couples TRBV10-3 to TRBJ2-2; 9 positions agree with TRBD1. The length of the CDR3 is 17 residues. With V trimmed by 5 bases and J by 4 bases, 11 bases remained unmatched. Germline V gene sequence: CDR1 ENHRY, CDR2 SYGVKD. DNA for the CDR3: TGTGCCATCAGTCCAGTCTCAGGACAGGGGCCCACCGGGGAGCTGTTTTTT. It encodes CAISPVSGQGPTGELFF.

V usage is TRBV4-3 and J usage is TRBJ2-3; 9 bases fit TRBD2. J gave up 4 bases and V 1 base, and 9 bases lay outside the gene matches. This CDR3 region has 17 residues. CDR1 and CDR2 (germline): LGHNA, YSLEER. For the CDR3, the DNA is TGCGCCAGCAGCCAAGGGAAGGCGGGAGGGGGGGCAGATACGCAGTATTTT. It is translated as CASSQGKAGGGADTQYF.